The entry that follows covers one T cell receptor beta chain sequence. Its target is not known. A multiplex PCR was run with 60 Vbeta primers and 13 Jbeta primers. The table came from immunoSEQ multiplex PCR; TCRdb's copy has only in-frame clones and leaves some out. The record lists tens of thousands of clones, of which the ten most abundant hold 6.2%. From germline, CDR1 is SGHAT and CDR2 FQNNGV. The germline V and J ends were trimmed by 0 bases and 1 base, with 10 bases remaining between them. This CDR3 has 15 residues. This record comes from a study of cytomegalovirus exposure and HLA in healthy donors. Study-level points and caveats: For cytomegalovirus status, the classifier reportedly gave diagnoses with high specificity and sensitivity. Presence/absence comparisons presumed near-even sequencing depth among donors. Altogether, some 170 TCR beta chains were recorded as cytomegalovirus-associated. With DRB1 most and HLA-C fewest, TCR association rates differed between HLA loci in a later analysis.

This chain uses TRBV11-2 with TRBJ2-7; D may be TRBD1 (6 bases). The sequence was collected from a man aged 25-45 years in good health and CMV-seronegative. The sequenced sample consisted of PBMCs. The CDR3 DNA sequence: TGTGCCAGCAGCTTAGACGACAGGAGTTCCTACGAGCAGTACTTC. It encodes CASSLDDRSSYEQYF.